The sequence of this T cell receptor beta chain was determined in a study of spatial heterogeneity in lung cancer. Trimming stripped 0 bases from V and 13 bases from J, with 12 bases between. The germline V gene has CDR1 GTSNPN and CDR2 SVGIG (reference sequence). The CDR3 sequence is 12 residues long. This clonotype is judged medium-sized. As to time point: sample taken at primary tumor resection. Unsorted whole RNA of tumor, nontumor lung or frozen PBMC was sequenced. Patients with untreated early-stage non-small cell lung cancer, numbering around 71, were the donors. Each CDR3 protein is one row after TCRdb ran MiXCR on the 5' RACE reads. The sample has roughly 70,000 distinct CDR3 sequences, 10% to 15% seen once; the top ten hold roughly 7%.

The sample in question was PBMCs, obtained at surgery. The TCR sequence derives from a male donor with early-stage non-small cell lung cancer. The J gene is TRBJ1-4, the V gene TRBV30, with D unclear. CDR3 sequence reads: CAWSVYGVGLFF. The CDR3 nucleotides are TGTGCCTGGAGTGTATACGGGGTCGGACTGTTTTTT.